This record concerns one TCR beta chain sequence. Its specificity is not known. The entry originates in a study of OX40 agonist ivuxolimab in advanced cancers. Points from the study as a whole: No antigen was identified for the clonally expanded peripheral T cells.

Sequencing was performed with immunoSEQ multiplex PCR; in TCRdb, only in-frame clones are kept and a portion is missing. The sample carries under 110,000 clones, 90% recorded once. This clonotype was sampled from an adult with an advanced solid tumor such as melanoma, head and neck, liver or kidney cancer. Sample: CD4+ or CD8+ T cells sorted from blood, taken in a trial of the OX40 agonist ivuxolimab.

The DNA for the CDR3 is TGTGCCAGCAGCGTAGATGGCCGATTCCAAGCTAACTATGGCTACACCTTC. Its protein is CASSVDGRFQANYGYTF. The chain joins TRBV9 to TRBJ1-2; D not certain. This CDR3 contains 17 residues. Germline V lookup: CDR1 SGDLS, CDR2 YYNGEE. V was trimmed by 0 bases and J by 0 bases, leaving 15 bases between them.